Below, one T cell receptor (beta chain) is given with its context. No antigen is known for it. Stated treatment: some 20 received Ad26.COV2.S at low or high dose, single or two shots; 5 received placebo; per-sample allocation not given. Samples analyzed were those drawn on day 63 after the first vaccine or placebo injection. Donation was by an adult aged 18-55 years who was in Boston. This entry belongs to a study of Ad26.COV2.S vaccination and SARS-CoV-2 variants. Background on the study: Dosing was one shot or two shots 56 days apart. Study-wide results and limits: People who got the vaccine had more spike-specific TCR breadth than people who got placebo.

This CDR3 contains 14 residues. Trimming removed 5 bases from V and 4 bases from J; junction bases left unmatched: 9. Germline values: CDR1 GTSNPN, CDR2 SVGIG (reference sequence). Using immunoSEQ multiplex PCR, the repertoire was profiled, and TCRdb retains in-frame clones only, with some absent. Among about 350,000 clones listed, about 88% were seen once. The starting material was peripheral blood, obtained in a trial of Ad26.COV2.S vaccine versus placebo. The receptor's source is a person aged 18-60 years who received the Ad26.COV2.S COVID-19 vaccine or a placebo. The chain links TRBV30 to TRBJ2-5, with TRBD1 matching 8 bases. The CDR3 region has the DNA TGTGCCTGGTCACGGACAGGGTTTGGAGAGACCCAGTACTTC. Residues: CAWSRTGFGETQYF.